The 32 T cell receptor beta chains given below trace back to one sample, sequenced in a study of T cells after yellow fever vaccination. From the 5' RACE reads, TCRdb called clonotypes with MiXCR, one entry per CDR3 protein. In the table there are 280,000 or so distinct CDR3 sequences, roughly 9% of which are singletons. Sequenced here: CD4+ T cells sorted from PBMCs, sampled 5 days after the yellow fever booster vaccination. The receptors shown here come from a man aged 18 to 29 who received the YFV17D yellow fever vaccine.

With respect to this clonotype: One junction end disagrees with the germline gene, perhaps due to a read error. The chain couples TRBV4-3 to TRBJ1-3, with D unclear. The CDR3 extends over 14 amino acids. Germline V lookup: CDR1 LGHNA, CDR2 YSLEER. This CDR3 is CASRQDLGLNTIYF. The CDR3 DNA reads TGCGCCAGCAGACAAGATTTGGGTTTAAACACCATATATTTT.

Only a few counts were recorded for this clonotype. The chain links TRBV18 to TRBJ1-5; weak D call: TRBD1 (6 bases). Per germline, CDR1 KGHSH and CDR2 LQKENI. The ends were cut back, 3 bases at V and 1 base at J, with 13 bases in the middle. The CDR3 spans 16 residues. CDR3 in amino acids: CASSPLGDTSNQPQHF. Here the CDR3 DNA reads TGTGCCAGCTCACCCTTAGGGGACACCAGCAATCAGCCCCAGCATTTT.

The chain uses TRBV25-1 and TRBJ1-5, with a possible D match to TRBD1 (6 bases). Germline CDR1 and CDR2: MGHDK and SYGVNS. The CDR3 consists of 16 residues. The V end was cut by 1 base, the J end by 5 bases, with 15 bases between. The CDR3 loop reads CASSESGRGNDQPQHF. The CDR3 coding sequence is TGTGCCAGCAGTGAATCGGGCAGGGGTAACGATCAGCCCCAGCATTTT.

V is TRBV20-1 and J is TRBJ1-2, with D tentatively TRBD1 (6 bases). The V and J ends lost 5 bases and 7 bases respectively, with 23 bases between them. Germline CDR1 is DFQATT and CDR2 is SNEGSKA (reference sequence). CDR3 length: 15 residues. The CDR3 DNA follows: TGCAGTGCTGCCATGTACTCCCAGGGGATCTCTGGCTACACCTTC. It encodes CSAAMYSQGISGYTF.

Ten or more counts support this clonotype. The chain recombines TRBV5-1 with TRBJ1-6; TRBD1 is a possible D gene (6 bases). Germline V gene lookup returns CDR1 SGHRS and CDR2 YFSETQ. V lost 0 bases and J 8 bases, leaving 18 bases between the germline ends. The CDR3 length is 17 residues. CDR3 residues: CASSLARGTGMDSPLHF. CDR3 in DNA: TGCGCCAGCAGCTTGGCCAGGGGTACAGGGATGGATTCACCCCTCCACTTT. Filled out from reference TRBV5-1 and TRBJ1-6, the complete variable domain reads KAGVTQTPRYLIKTRGQQVTLSCSPISGHRSVSWYQQTPGQGLQFLFEYFSETQRNKGNFPGRFSGRQFSNSRSEMNVSTLELGDSALYLCASSLARGTGMDSPLHFGNGTRLTVT.

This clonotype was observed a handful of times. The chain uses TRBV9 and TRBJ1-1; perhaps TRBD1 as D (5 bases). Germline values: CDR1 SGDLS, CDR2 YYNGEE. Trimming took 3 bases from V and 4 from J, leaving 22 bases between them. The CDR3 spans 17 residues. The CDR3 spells CASSEGPRVGDGTEAFF. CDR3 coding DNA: TGTGCCAGCAGCGAAGGCCCGAGAGTAGGGGATGGCACTGAAGCTTTCTTT.

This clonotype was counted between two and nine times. The CDR3 DNA follows: TGTGCCAGCAGCACCGGACTAGCGGGGGGCCAACTGTTCAATGAGCAGTTCTTC. It encodes CASSTGLAGGQLFNEQFF. The V gene is TRBV6-5, the J gene TRBJ2-1; TRBD2 agrees at 14 bases. The CDR3 covers 18 residues. Germline CDR1 MNHEY, CDR2 SVGAGI. V trimming: 6 bases; J trimming: 6 bases; junction bases outside the gene matches: 13.

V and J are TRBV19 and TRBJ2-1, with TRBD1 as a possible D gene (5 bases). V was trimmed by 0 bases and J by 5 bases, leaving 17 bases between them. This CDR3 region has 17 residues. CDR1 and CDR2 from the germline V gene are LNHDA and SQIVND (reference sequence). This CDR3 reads CASSIDFARPGHNEQFF. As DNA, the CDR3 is TGTGCCAGTAGTATAGATTTTGCCCGTCCAGGGCACAATGAGCAGTTCTTC.

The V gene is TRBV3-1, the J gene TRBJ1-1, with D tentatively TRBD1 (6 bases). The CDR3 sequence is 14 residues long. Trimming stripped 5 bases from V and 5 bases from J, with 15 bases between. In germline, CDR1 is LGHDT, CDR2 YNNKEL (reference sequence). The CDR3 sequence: CASSRGFAGTEAFF. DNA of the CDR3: TGTGCCAGCAGCAGGGGGTTCGCCGGAACTGAAGCTTTCTTT.

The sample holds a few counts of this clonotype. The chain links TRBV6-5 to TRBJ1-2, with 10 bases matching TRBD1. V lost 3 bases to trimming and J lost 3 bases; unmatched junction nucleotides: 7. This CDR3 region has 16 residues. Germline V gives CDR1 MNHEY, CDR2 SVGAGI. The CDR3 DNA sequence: TGTGCCAGCAGTTATGGCGGACAGGGGGGATACTATGGCTACACCTTC. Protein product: CASSYGGQGGYYGYTF.

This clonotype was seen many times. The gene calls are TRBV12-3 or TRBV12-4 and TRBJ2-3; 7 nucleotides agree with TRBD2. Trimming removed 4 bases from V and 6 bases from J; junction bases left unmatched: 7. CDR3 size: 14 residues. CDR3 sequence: CASSSGLRADTQYF. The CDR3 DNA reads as TGTGCCAGCAGTTCGGGACTACGCGCGGATACGCAGTATTTT.

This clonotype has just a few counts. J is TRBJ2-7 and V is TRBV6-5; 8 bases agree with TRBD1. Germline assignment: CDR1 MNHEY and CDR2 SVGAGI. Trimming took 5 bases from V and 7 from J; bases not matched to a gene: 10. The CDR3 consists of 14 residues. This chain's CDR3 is CASSSRATGGEQYV. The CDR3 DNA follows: TGTGCCAGCAGTAGTCGTGCTACAGGGGGGGAGCAGTACGTC.

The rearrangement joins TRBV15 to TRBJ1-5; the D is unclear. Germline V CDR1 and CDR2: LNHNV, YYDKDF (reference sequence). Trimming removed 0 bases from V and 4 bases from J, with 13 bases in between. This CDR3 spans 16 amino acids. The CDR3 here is CATSRDPRIGNQPQHF. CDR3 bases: TGTGCCACCAGCAGAGATCCCAGGATTGGGAATCAGCCCCAGCATTTT.

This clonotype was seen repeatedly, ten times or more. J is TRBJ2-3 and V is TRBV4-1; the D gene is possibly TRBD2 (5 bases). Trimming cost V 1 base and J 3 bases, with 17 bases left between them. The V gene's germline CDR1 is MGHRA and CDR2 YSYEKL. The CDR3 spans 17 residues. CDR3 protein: CASSQGTGSPRTDTQYF. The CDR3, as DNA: TGCGCCAGCAGCCAAGGGACTGGGTCCCCGAGGACAGATACGCAGTATTTT.

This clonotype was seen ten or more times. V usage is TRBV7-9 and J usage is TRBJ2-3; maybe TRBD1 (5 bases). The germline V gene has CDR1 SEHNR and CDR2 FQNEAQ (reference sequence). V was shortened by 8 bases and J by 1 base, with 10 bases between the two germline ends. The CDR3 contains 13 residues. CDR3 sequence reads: CASLGRGTDTQYF. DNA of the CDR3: TGTGCCAGCCTAGGCAGGGGCACAGATACGCAGTATTTT.

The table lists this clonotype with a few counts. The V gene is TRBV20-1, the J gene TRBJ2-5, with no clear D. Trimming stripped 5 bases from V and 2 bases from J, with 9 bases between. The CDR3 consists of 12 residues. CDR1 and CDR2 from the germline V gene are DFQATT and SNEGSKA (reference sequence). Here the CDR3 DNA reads TGCAGTGCTCCGACGTTGCAAGAGACCCAGTACTTC. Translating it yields CSAPTLQETQYF.

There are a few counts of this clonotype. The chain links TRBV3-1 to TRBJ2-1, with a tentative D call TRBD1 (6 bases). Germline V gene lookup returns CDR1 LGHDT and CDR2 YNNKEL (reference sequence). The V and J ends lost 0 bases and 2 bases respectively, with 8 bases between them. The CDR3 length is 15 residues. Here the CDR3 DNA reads TGTGCCAGCAGCCAAGATGGGGGCCCCTACAATGAGCAGTTCTTC. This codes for CASSQDGGPYNEQFF.

CDR3: CASSREPTLAFF. Written as DNA, the CDR3 is TGTGCCAGCAGCCGCGAACCGACACTCGCTTTCTTT. V usage is TRBV12-3 or TRBV12-4 and J usage is TRBJ1-1; D not resolved. This CDR3 is built from 12 residues. V was clipped by 6 bases and J by 11 bases, with 16 bases between them.

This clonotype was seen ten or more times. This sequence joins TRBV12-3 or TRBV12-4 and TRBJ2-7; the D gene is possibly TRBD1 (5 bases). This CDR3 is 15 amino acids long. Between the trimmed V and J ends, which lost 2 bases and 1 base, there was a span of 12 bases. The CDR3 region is CASSLQPQASYEQYF. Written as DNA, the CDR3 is TGTGCCAGCAGTTTACAACCACAGGCGTCCTACGAGCAGTACTTC.

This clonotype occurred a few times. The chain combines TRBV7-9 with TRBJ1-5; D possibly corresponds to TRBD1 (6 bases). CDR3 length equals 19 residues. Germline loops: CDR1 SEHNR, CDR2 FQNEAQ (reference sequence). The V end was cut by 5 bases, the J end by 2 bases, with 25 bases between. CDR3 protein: CASSRSGGGALSGNQPQHF. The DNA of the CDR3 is TGTGCCAGCAGCCGTTCGGGTGGGGGGGCCCTTAGTGGCAATCAGCCCCAGCATTTT.

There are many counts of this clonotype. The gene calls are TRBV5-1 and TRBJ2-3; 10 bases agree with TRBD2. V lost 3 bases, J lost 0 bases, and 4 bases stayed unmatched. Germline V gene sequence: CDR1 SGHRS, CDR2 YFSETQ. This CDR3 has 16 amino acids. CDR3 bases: TGCGCCAGCAGCTCACAACTAGCGGGGAGCACAGATACGCAGTATTTT. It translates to CASSSQLAGSTDTQYF.

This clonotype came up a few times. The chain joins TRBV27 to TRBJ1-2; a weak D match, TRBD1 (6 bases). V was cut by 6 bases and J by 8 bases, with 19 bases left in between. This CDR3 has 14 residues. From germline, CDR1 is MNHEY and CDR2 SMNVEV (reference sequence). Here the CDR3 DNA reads TGTGCCAGCAGGGAGGGAACAGGGCTAAGCGGCTACACCTTC. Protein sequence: CASREGTGLSGYTF.

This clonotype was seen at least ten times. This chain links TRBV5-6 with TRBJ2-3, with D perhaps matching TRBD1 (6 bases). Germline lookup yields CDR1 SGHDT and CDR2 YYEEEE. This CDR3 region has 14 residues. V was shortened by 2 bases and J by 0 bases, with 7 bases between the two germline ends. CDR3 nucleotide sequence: TGTGCCAGCAGCTTCGGACAGAGCACAGATACGCAGTATTTT. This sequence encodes CASSFGQSTDTQYF.

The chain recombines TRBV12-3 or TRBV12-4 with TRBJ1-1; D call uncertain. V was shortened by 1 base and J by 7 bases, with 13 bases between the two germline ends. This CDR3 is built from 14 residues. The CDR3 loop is CASSLGWGAREAFF. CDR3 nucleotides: TGTGCCAGCAGTTTAGGTTGGGGTGCACGTGAAGCTTTCTTT.

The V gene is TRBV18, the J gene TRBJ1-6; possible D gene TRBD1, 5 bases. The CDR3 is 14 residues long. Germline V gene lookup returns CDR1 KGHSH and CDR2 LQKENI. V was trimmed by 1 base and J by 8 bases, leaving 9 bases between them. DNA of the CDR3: TGTGCCAGCTCACCACAGGGGAAGGATTCACCCCTCCACTTT. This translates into CASSPQGKDSPLHF.

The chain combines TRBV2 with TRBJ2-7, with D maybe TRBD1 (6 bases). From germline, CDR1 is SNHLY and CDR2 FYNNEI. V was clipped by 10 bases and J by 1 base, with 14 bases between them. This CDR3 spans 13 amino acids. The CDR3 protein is CANSEDSSYEQYF. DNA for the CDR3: TGTGCCAATTCGGAGGACAGTTCCTACGAGCAGTACTTC.

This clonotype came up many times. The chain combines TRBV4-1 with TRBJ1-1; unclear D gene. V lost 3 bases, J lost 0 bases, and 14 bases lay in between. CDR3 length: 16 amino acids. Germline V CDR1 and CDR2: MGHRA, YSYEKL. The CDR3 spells CASSHGDPRLNTEAFF. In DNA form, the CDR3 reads TGCGCCAGCAGCCATGGTGACCCGAGACTGAACACTGAAGCTTTCTTT.

The CDR3 DNA sequence: TGTGCCAGCAGCTTGGACACTTTCCAAGAGACCCAGTACTTC. Its translation is CASSLDTFQETQYF. V and J are TRBV5-4 and TRBJ2-5; D gene uncertain. The CDR3 is made up of 14 amino acids. CDR1 and CDR2 from the germline V gene are SGHNT and YYREEE (reference sequence). V was pared by 0 bases and J by 1 base, with 7 bases between.

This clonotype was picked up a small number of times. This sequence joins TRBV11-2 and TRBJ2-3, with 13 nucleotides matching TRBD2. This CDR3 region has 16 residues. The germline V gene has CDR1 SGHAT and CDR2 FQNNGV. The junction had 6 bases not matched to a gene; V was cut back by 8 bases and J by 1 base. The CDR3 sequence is CASGGLAGVGTDTQYF. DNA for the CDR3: TGTGCCAGCGGCGGACTAGCGGGGGTAGGCACAGATACGCAGTATTTT.

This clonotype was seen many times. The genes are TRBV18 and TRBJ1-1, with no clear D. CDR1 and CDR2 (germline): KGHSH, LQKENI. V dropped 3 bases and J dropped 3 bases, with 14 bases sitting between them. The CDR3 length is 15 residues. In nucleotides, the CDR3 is TGTGCCAGCTCACCTCCTACAAGGACCGACACTGAAGCTTTCTTT. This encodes CASSPPTRTDTEAFF.

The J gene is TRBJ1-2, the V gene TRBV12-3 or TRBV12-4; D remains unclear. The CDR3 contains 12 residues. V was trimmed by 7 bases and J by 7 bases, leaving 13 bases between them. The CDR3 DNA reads TGTGCCAGCACCGACTGGGTTCGTGGCTACACCTTC. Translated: CASTDWVRGYTF.

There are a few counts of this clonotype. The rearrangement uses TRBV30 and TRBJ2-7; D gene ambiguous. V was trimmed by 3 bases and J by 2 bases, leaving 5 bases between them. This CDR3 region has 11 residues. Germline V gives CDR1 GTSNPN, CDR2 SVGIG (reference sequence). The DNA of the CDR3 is TGTGCCTGGAGGGTAGCCTACGAGCAGTACTTC. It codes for CAWRVAYEQYF.